These 20 T cell receptor beta chains were sequenced from one sample in a study of cytomegalovirus exposure and HLA in healthy donors. The assay was immunoSEQ multiplex PCR, and TCRdb's table has in-frame clones only and misses some. Here the sample spans fewer than 400,000 clones, 70% to 90% being singletons. The sample consisted of PBMCs. These receptors came from a man aged 25-45 years in good health and CMV-seronegative.

This chain uses TRBV10-1 with TRBJ2-7, with D possibly being TRBD2 (5 bases). Germline V gives CDR1 WNHNN, CDR2 SYGVQD (reference sequence). CDR3 length: 13 residues. V was pared by 0 bases and J by 9 bases, with 12 bases between. The CDR3 protein is CASSESNGVVQYF. CDR3 bases: TGCGCCAGCAGTGAGTCTAACGGGGTTGTGCAGTACTTC.

The gene calls are TRBV7-2 and TRBJ2-7, with D unclear. With 1 base removed from V and 5 bases from J, the gap between germline ends came to 12 bases. The CDR3 runs 14 residues. Germline CDR1 reads SGHTA; CDR2 reads FQGNSA. The CDR3 DNA sequence: TGTGCCAGCAGCTTAGAACCGCTTGCGGACGAGCAGTACTTC. Translating gives CASSLEPLADEQYF.

This sequence joins TRBV4-3 and TRBJ1-2, with 8 bases matching TRBD1. Germline CDR1 LGHNA, CDR2 YSLEER. The CDR3 loop spans 16 amino acids. The junction had 7 bases not matched to a gene; V was cut back by 4 bases and J by 0 bases. CDR3 loop: CASSRTDRGANYGYTF. The CDR3 bases are TGCGCCAGCAGCCGGACCGACAGGGGAGCTAACTATGGCTACACCTTC.

CDR3 DNA sequence: TGTGCCAGCAGCTTACAGGGGGCCACAGATACGCAGTATTTT. Encoded protein: CASSLQGATDTQYF. The chain joins TRBV11-3 to TRBJ2-3; TRBD1 matches at 8 bases. The CDR3 covers 14 residues. The V gene's germline CDR1 is SGHNT and CDR2 YENEEA. The V gene end was trimmed by 2 bases and the J gene end by 2 bases; junction bases not matched to a gene: 0.

The chain carries TRBV5-1 and TRBJ1-1; D is possibly TRBD1 (6 bases). This CDR3 has 14 residues. V was trimmed by 7 bases and J by 2 bases, leaving 15 bases between them. Germline CDR1 is SGHRS and CDR2 is YFSETQ. The CDR3 DNA sequence: TGCGCCAGCGGTGTACAGGGCATCAACACTGAAGCTTTCTTT. Protein: CASGVQGINTEAFF.

As concerns this clone: Other DNA sequences within the sample encode an identical CDR3. This sequence joins TRBV6-5 and TRBJ2-2; 8 positions match TRBD1. The CDR3 is 15 amino acids. Germline CDR1 is MNHEY and CDR2 is SVGAGI. V gave up 2 bases and J gave up 3 bases; unmatched junction bases: 2. In DNA form, the CDR3 reads TGTGCCAGCAGTTACGGGACAGGCTACACCGGGGAGCTGTTTTTT. Amino acids: CASSYGTGYTGELFF.

V and J are TRBV28 and TRBJ1-6, with D maybe TRBD1 (6 bases). V was trimmed by 2 bases and J by 4 bases, leaving 6 bases between them. Germline V CDR1 and CDR2: MDHEN, SYDVKM. The CDR3 covers 14 residues. The CDR3 loop is CASSLQGYNSPLHF. CDR3 DNA sequence: TGTGCCAGCAGTTTACAGGGGTATAATTCACCCCTCCACTTT.

This CDR3 is CASSTGVPEAFF. The CDR3 DNA reads TGTGCCAGCAGCACAGGGGTCCCTGAAGCTTTCTTT. The rearrangement links TRBV5-8 to TRBJ1-1; 7 nucleotides align to TRBD1. J was trimmed by 6 bases and V by 4 bases; bases with no gene match: 3. The CDR3 is 12 amino acids. CDR1 is SGHTS and CDR2 is YDEGEE in the germline V gene. Combining the CDR3 with reference TRBV5-8 and TRBJ1-1 gives the whole variable domain EAGVTQSPTHLIKTRGQQATLRCSPISGHTSVYWYQQALGLGLQFLLWYDEGEERNRGNFPPRFSGRQFPNYSSELNVNALELEDSALYLCASSTGVPEAFFGQGTRLTVV.

This rearrangement joins TRBV18 to TRBJ1-1; 7 nucleotides agree with TRBD1. The CDR3 has 16 residues. CDR1 is KGHSH and CDR2 is LQKENI in the germline V gene. V lost 3 bases to trimming and J lost 0 bases; unmatched junction nucleotides: 7. CDR3 in amino acids: CASSPQGGRMNTEAFF. As DNA, the CDR3 is TGTGCCAGCTCACCCCAGGGGGGCCGTATGAACACTGAAGCTTTCTTT.

The chain links TRBV19 to TRBJ1-1, with D unresolved. Germline assignment: CDR1 LNHDA and CDR2 SQIVND (reference sequence). Trimming removed 4 bases at V and 8 bases at J, with 14 bases between. CDR3 size: 13 residues. Here the CDR3 reads CASSTLRHAEAFF. In DNA, the CDR3 is TGTGCCAGTAGTACCCTGAGACACGCCGAAGCTTTCTTT.

The chain recombines TRBV19 with TRBJ1-1; TRBD1 might be the D (5 bases). The CDR3 is 14 residues long. V lost 10 bases, J lost 5 bases, and 20 bases lay in between. Germline loops: CDR1 LNHDA, CDR2 SQIVND (reference sequence). The CDR3 coding sequence is TGTGCCACCAGGGACCCACCCGGGAGGACTGAAGCTTTCTTT. Protein: CATRDPPGRTEAFF.

This clone was seen more than once but under ten times. The chain uses TRBV5-6 and TRBJ2-5; D uncertain. Germline loops: CDR1 SGHDT, CDR2 YYEEEE. This CDR3 has 11 residues. The germline V and J ends were trimmed by 1 base and 4 bases, with 2 bases remaining between them. The CDR3 loop is CASSLRETQYF. In nucleotides, the CDR3 is TGTGCCAGCAGCTTGCGAGAGACCCAGTACTTC.

The genes are TRBV19 and TRBJ2-2; D is undetermined. Germline-derived CDR1 and CDR2 are LNHDA and SQIVND (reference sequence). The V end lost 10 bases, the J end lost 1 base, and 13 bases lay between the germline ends. The CDR3 totals 14 residues. CDR3 nucleotide sequence: TGTGCCATACGACCTCAGGTGAACACCGGGGAGCTGTTTTTT. It codes for CAIRPQVNTGELFF.

The chain recombines TRBV18 with TRBJ2-1, with 7 bases matching TRBD1. This CDR3 is built from 15 residues. The V segment lost 5 bases and the J segment 6 bases; nucleotides outside the gene matches: 10. CDR1 is KGHSH and CDR2 is LQKENI in the germline V gene. The CDR3 nucleotides are TGTGCCAGCTCATACGGGGCCGGACAGGCCAATGAGCAGTTCTTC. Amino acids: CASSYGAGQANEQFF.

The CDR3 bases are TGTGCCTGGAGGGCCTCTTACAATCAGCCCCAGCATTTT. Translating gives CAWRASYNQPQHF. This chain uses TRBV30 with TRBJ1-5; unclear D gene. Germline assignment: CDR1 GTSNPN and CDR2 SVGIG (reference sequence). The V end was cut by 3 bases, the J end by 3 bases, with 9 bases between. The CDR3 is 13 amino acids.

This clone was observed a few times. The chain carries TRBV7-8 and TRBJ1-5; D is uncertain. Trimming pared 5 bases from V and 5 bases from J, leaving 10 bases between. The germline V gene has CDR1 SGHVS and CDR2 FQNEAQ. The CDR3 spans 13 residues. The CDR3 nucleotides read TGTGCCAGCAGCCTCAGGTCGGATCAGCCCCAGCATTTT. It codes for CASSLRSDQPQHF.

The genes are TRBV28 and TRBJ2-3; 9 bases are shared with TRBD2. This CDR3 has 15 amino acids. The germline CDR1 and CDR2 sequences are MDHEN and SYDVKM. V gave up 6 bases and J gave up 7 bases; unmatched junction bases: 11. The CDR3 region is CASRSAGGGGYTQYF. The CDR3 DNA reads TGTGCCAGCAGGTCAGCGGGGGGCGGGGGATATACGCAGTATTTT.

The J gene is TRBJ2-1, the V gene TRBV15, with a possible D match to TRBD1 (6 bases). CDR1 LNHNV and CDR2 YYDKDF come from the germline V gene (reference sequence). This CDR3 spans 17 amino acids. The V end lost 0 bases, the J end lost 8 bases, and 20 bases lay between the germline ends. The CDR3 coding sequence is TGTGCCACCAGCAGAGAAAACGGCAGGGGAAAGTTGGATGAGCAGTTCTTC. Translated, it gives CATSRENGRGKLDEQFF.

The chain links TRBV19 to TRBJ1-2; 7 bases align to TRBD1. Germline V CDR1 and CDR2: LNHDA, SQIVND (reference sequence). V dropped 5 bases and J dropped 7; count of bases not matched to a gene: 10. CDR3 length equals 14 residues. The CDR3 DNA follows: TGTGCCAGTAGTGCAAACCGGGACAGAAGTGGCTACACCTTC. As protein: CASSANRDRSGYTF.

The V gene is TRBV18, the J gene TRBJ2-2, with 10 bases that match TRBD1. The CDR3 spans 16 residues. Per germline, CDR1 KGHSH and CDR2 LQKENI. After removal of 3 bases from V and 3 bases from J, the junction contained 4 bases not matched to a gene. The CDR3 DNA reads TGTGCCAGCTCACCGACAGGGGGCTCGTACACCGGGGAGCTGTTTTTT. It specifies CASSPTGGSYTGELFF.